Below are 24 T cell receptor beta chains sequenced from a single sample in a study of T cell responses to AZD1222 COVID-19 vaccine. Data came from immunoSEQ multiplex PCR; TCRdb stores just in-frame clones and leaves some out. Of over 65,000 clones in the sample, 78% were seen once. The sample consisted of peripheral blood, taken on day 0 of AZD1222 vaccination. These receptors were taken from an adult in good health.

V usage is TRBV29-1 and J usage is TRBJ2-1, with TRBD2 identical over 11 bases. Unmatched junction bases numbered 5, after V lost 7 bases and J lost 6 bases. The CDR3 extends over 13 amino acids. Germline V gene sequence: CDR1 SQVTM, CDR2 ANQGSEA. The chain's CDR3 is CSAPSGRPNEQFF. The CDR3 DNA follows: TGCAGCGCCCCTAGCGGGAGGCCCAATGAGCAGTTCTTC.

This clone was recorded a few times. The rearrangement joins TRBV6-5 to TRBJ2-3, with a tentative D call TRBD2 (5 bases). CDR1 is MNHEY, CDR2 SVGAGI, per germline. CDR3 size: 14 residues. Trimming left V 0 bases short and J 5 bases short, with 9 bases between. The CDR3 coding sequence is TGTGCCAGCAGTTACTCGCCTGAGGGAGATACGCAGTATTTT. This encodes CASSYSPEGDTQYF.

The chain is built from TRBV4-1 and TRBJ1-2; 7 bases are shared with TRBD1. CDR1 is MGHRA and CDR2 is YSYEKL in the germline V gene. This CDR3 has 17 amino acids. The J segment lost 3 bases and the V segment lost 3 bases, leaving 13 bases of the junction unmatched. CDR3 nucleotides: TGCGCCAGCAGCCACTCCGCTCCGACAGGGTACGACTATGGCTACACCTTC. Its protein is CASSHSAPTGYDYGYTF.

The chain is built from TRBV25-1 and TRBJ2-1, with 12 bases aligning to TRBD2. This CDR3 is 15 amino acids long. The germline CDR1 and CDR2 sequences are MGHDK and SYGVNS. Trimming cost V 2 bases and J 7 bases; bases outside gene matches: 3. The CDR3 nucleotides read TGTGCCAGCAGTGAACTAGCGGGAGGGTGGAATGAGCAGTTCTTC. It is translated as CASSELAGGWNEQFF.

This clone is judged medium-sized (0.01 to 0.1%). This rearrangement joins TRBV11-2 to TRBJ2-7, with 8 bases aligning to TRBD1. The germline CDR1 and CDR2 sequences are SGHAT and FQNNGV. The CDR3 sequence is 15 residues long. V was clipped by 3 bases and J by 6 bases; unmatched bases: 10. The CDR3 nucleotides are TGTGCCAGCAGCTTCGGGACAGGTGGAAGAGGCGAGCAGTACTTC. Encoded protein: CASSFGTGGRGEQYF.

The rearrangement uses TRBV14 and TRBJ2-5; D gene unclear. The V and J ends lost 4 bases and 2 bases respectively, with 14 bases between them. Germline assignment: CDR1 SGHDN and CDR2 FVKESK. The CDR3 totals 15 residues. CDR3 bases: TGTGCCAGCAGCCGTAGGATGGGAAGGCAAGAGACCCAGTACTTC. Protein product: CASSRRMGRQETQYF.

The gene calls are TRBV28 and TRBJ1-4; D gene ambiguous. V was trimmed by 5 bases and J by 7 bases, leaving 11 bases between them. From germline, CDR1 is MDHEN and CDR2 SYDVKM. CDR3 size: 13 residues. The CDR3: CASSHGSAEKLFF. CDR3 sequence (DNA): TGTGCCAGCAGTCACGGGTCAGCTGAAAAACTGTTTTTT.

The chain combines TRBV5-1 with TRBJ2-2; TRBD2 agrees at 9 bases. The germline gives CDR1 SGHRS, CDR2 YFSETQ. This CDR3 is built from 15 residues. V shed 2 bases and J 6 bases; nucleotides not matched to a gene: 5. The CDR3 sequence is CASSLVAGASGELFF. DNA for the CDR3: TGCGCCAGCAGCTTAGTAGCGGGAGCGTCCGGGGAGCTGTTTTTT. Full variable domain (missing parts from reference TRBV5-1 and TRBJ2-2): KAGVTQTPRYLIKTRGQQVTLSCSPISGHRSVSWYQQTPGQGLQFLFEYFSETQRNKGNFPGRFSGRQFSNSRSEMNVSTLELGDSALYLCASSLVAGASGELFFGEGSRLTVL.

This chain joins TRBV5-5 and TRBJ2-1; the match to TRBD2 covers 11 bases. After removal of 0 bases from V and 7 bases from J, the junction contained 12 bases not matched to a gene. The CDR3 length is 18 residues. Germline CDR1 reads SGHKS; CDR2 reads YYEKEE (reference sequence). The CDR3 bases are TGTGCCAGCAGCTTGGGAACGGGTAGCGGGAGGGTGCGGAATGAGCAGTTCTTC. It encodes CASSLGTGSGRVRNEQFF.

V usage is TRBV27 and J usage is TRBJ2-7; the D call may be TRBD1 or TRBD2 (6 bases each). Germline V gene lookup returns CDR1 MNHEY and CDR2 SMNVEV (reference sequence). Between the trimmed V and J ends, which lost 5 bases and 6 bases, there was a span of 20 bases. The CDR3 spans 15 residues. The CDR3 DNA is TGTGCCAGCAGTCCACAGGGAGGCCCAGCGGCCGAGCAGTACTTC. Translation gives CASSPQGGPAAEQYF.

This clone was seen more than once but under ten times. The V call is TRBV7-8, the J call TRBJ1-3; no clear D. The germline V and J ends were trimmed by 5 bases and 0 bases, with 5 bases remaining between them. This CDR3 is 13 amino acids long. Germline values: CDR1 SGHVS, CDR2 FQNEAQ. CDR3 protein: CASSGDSGNTIYF. In nucleotides, the CDR3 is TGTGCCAGCAGCGGCGACTCTGGAAACACCATATATTTT.

This clone was observed a handful of times. The chain recombines TRBV11-2 with TRBJ2-2; unclear D gene. In germline, CDR1 is SGHAT, CDR2 FQNNGV. This CDR3 is built from 15 residues. Deletions cut 5 bases from V and 1 base from J, with 11 bases between. The chain's CDR3 is CASSRTPVNTGELFF. CDR3 sequence (DNA): TGTGCCAGCAGCAGGACCCCTGTGAACACCGGGGAGCTGTTTTTT.

V and J are TRBV7-2 and TRBJ2-3; the D gene is possibly TRBD1 (5 bases). Per the germline V gene, CDR1 is SGHTA and CDR2 is FQGNSA. This CDR3 has 15 residues. Trimming cost V 1 base and J 1 base, with 9 bases left between them. DNA of the CDR3: TGTGCCAGCAGCTTAGGGGGCCAAGGCACAGATACGCAGTATTTT. Its protein product is CASSLGGQGTDTQYF.

The V and J genes are TRBV5-1 and TRBJ2-1, with a possible D match to TRBD2 (5 bases). The CDR3 sequence is 12 residues long. Trimming left V 4 bases short and J 7 bases short, with 9 bases between. Germline V lookup: CDR1 SGHRS, CDR2 YFSETQ. The DNA of the CDR3 is TGCGCCAGCAGCCTATGGAGGAATGAGCAGTTCTTC. It encodes CASSLWRNEQFF.

The chain has TRBV11-2 and TRBJ1-2, with unresolved D. The germline V gene encodes CDR1 SGHAT and CDR2 FQNNGV. The CDR3 runs to 12 residues. V was shortened by 6 bases and J by 8 bases, with 13 bases between the two germline ends. The CDR3 DNA follows: TGTGCCAGCAGTACCGAAGGGTGGGGCTACACCTTC. Residues: CASSTEGWGYTF. Based on the CDR3 plus reference TRBV11-2 and TRBJ1-2, the full variable domain is EAGVAQSPRYKIIEKRQSVAFWCNPISGHATLYWYQQILGQGPKLLIQFQNNGVVDDSQLPKDRFSAERLKGVDSTLKIQPAKLEDSAVYLCASSTEGWGYTFGSGTRLTVV.

The chain combines TRBV10-3 with TRBJ2-7; 7 positions agree with TRBD1. The CDR3 has 14 amino acids. V shed 10 bases and J 0 bases; nucleotides not matched to a gene: 9. Germline assignment: CDR1 ENHRY and CDR2 SYGVKD. The CDR3 protein is CATQAQGSSYEQYF. The CDR3 DNA sequence: TGTGCCACCCAGGCACAGGGGAGCTCCTACGAGCAGTACTTC.

The genes are TRBV5-1 and TRBJ2-2; 14 bases align to TRBD2. The CDR3 totals 23 residues. Germline lookup yields CDR1 SGHRS and CDR2 YFSETQ. The V and J ends lost 4 bases and 4 bases, in that order; junction bases with no gene match: 24. The CDR3 loop reads CASSRTPGGLAGGRGGGTGELFF. In nucleotides, the CDR3 is TGCGCCAGCAGCCGAACCCCCGGAGGACTAGCGGGAGGACGAGGAGGGGGCACCGGGGAGCTGTTTTTT.

The chain is built from TRBV19 and TRBJ2-7; no clear D. The CDR3 has 12 amino acids. Germline V gives CDR1 LNHDA, CDR2 SQIVND (reference sequence). Trimming pared 5 bases from V and 2 bases from J, leaving 7 bases between. DNA of the CDR3: TGTGCCAGTAGTGGTCGGGCCTACGAGCAGTACTTC. This translates into CASSGRAYEQYF.

The V call is TRBV18, the J call TRBJ1-2; 12 nucleotides agree with TRBD1. This CDR3 is built from 14 residues. The trim removed 4 bases at V and 6 bases at J, leaving 3 bases unmatched. The germline gives CDR1 KGHSH, CDR2 LQKENI. This CDR3 is CASSQGTGGDGYTF. Here the CDR3 DNA reads TGTGCCAGCTCACAGGGGACAGGGGGCGATGGCTACACCTTC.

This chain links TRBV19 with TRBJ2-3; TRBD2 agrees at 8 bases. The CDR3 is 13 residues long. The germline gives CDR1 LNHDA, CDR2 SQIVND (reference sequence). V lost 3 bases to trimming and J lost 4 bases; unmatched junction nucleotides: 0. CDR3 DNA sequence: TGTGCCAGTAGTATGGGACTAGCAGATACGCAGTATTTT. Amino acids: CASSMGLADTQYF. The whole variable domain, filled in from reference TRBV19 and TRBJ2-3, reads DGGITQSPKYLFRKEGQNVTLSCEQNLNHDAMYWYRQDPGQGLRLIYYSQIVNDFQKGDIAEGYSVSREKKESFPLTVTSAQKNPTAFYLCASSMGLADTQYFGPGTRLTVL.

CDR3 in DNA: TGTGCCAGCAGCGTTGGGCAGGTGGCTGGCTACACCTTC. Its protein is CASSVGQVAGYTF. The V and J genes are TRBV9 and TRBJ1-2, with D unresolved. V lost 2 bases and J lost 7, with 12 bases in between. CDR1 is SGDLS and CDR2 is YYNGEE in the germline V gene. The CDR3 contains 13 residues.

The chain recombines TRBV28 with TRBJ2-5; D assignment may be TRBD1 or TRBD2 (5 bases each). This CDR3 spans 13 amino acids. Germline CDR1 reads MDHEN; CDR2 reads SYDVKM. V lost 6 bases and J 2 bases, leaving 10 bases between the germline ends. The CDR3 nucleotides read TGTGCCAGCAGCGGGGACGGACAAGAGACCCAGTACTTC. It translates to CASSGDGQETQYF.

V and J are TRBV6-2 or TRBV6-3 and TRBJ2-3; no definite D call. The CDR3 is made up of 12 amino acids. Looked up from germline, CDR1 is MNHEY and CDR2 is SVGEGT. Trimming took 4 bases from V and 0 from J, leaving 2 bases between them. DNA for the CDR3: TGTGCCAGCAGTTTCAGCACAGATACGCAGTATTTT. Translating gives CASSFSTDTQYF.

V is TRBV7-9 and J is TRBJ1-1; 8 positions match TRBD1. Germline V gene data show CDR1 as SEHNR and CDR2 as FQNEAQ (reference sequence). The CDR3 covers 14 residues. The V segment lost 4 bases and the J segment 4 bases; nucleotides outside the gene matches: 5. The CDR3 is CASSWTGRGTEAFF. The CDR3 nucleotides are TGTGCCAGCAGCTGGACAGGGAGGGGCACTGAAGCTTTCTTT.